Following are 26 T cell receptor beta chains from one sample sequenced in a study of PD-L1 blockade in urothelial cancer. Here immunoSEQ multiplex PCR was the method, and the copy in TCRdb shows in-frame clones only, minus some. This sample carries around 120,000 clones, roughly 90% of them seen once, and the ten largest clones take 1.7%. Time point reported: peripheral blood 6 weeks after treatment start. Sequencing used PBMCs, obtained around atezolizumab (anti-PD-L1) treatment. The receptors originated from a man aged 55 to 70 with urothelial cancer.

The gene calls are TRBV4-1 and TRBJ2-5, with D tentatively TRBD2 (5 bases). Germline lookup yields CDR1 MGHRA and CDR2 YSYEKL. The CDR3 covers 13 residues. With 4 bases removed from V and 7 bases from J, the gap between germline ends came to 13 bases. The DNA for the CDR3 is TGCGCCAGCAGCCCCGGGGAGACGGGGACCCAGTACTTC. Translation gives CASSPGETGTQYF.

The gene calls are TRBV19 and TRBJ1-1; a possible D gene is TRBD1 (6 bases). CDR1 and CDR2 from the germline V gene are LNHDA and SQIVND (reference sequence). Trimming shortened V by 6 bases and J by 3 bases, and 11 bases separated the two germline ends. The CDR3 spans 13 residues. The CDR3 region has the DNA TGTGCCAGTAGCGGGAGGGGGGACACTGAAGCTTTCTTT. This codes for CASSGRGDTEAFF.

This chain connects TRBV28 to TRBJ2-7; 12 bases fit TRBD1. The CDR3 has 14 amino acids. The germline V gene has CDR1 MDHEN and CDR2 SYDVKM. V lost 6 bases to trimming and J lost 12 bases; unmatched junction nucleotides: 12. The CDR3 region has the DNA TGTGCCAGCAGCCTGCCGGGACAGGGGGCCCGAGGGTACTTC. This codes for CASSLPGQGARGYF.

The chain is built from TRBV11-3 and TRBJ2-3; 11 bases are shared with TRBD2. Trimming took 6 bases from V and 5 from J; bases not matched to a gene: 4. CDR1 and CDR2 (germline): SGHNT, YENEEA. CDR3 length: 14 amino acids. The CDR3 bases are TGTGCCAGCAGTCTCGGACTAGCGGGAGATACGCAGTATTTT. Its protein product is CASSLGLAGDTQYF.

This clone was counted once. This chain joins TRBV7-9 and TRBJ2-7; TRBD1 is a possible D gene (6 bases). The germline V gene has CDR1 SEHNR and CDR2 FQNEAQ (reference sequence). The CDR3 loop spans 15 amino acids. V was trimmed by 6 bases and J by 0 bases, leaving 15 bases between them. Written as DNA, the CDR3 is TGTGCCAGCAGTGCCGGGACATTGGGCTCCTACGAGCAGTACTTC. Translating it yields CASSAGTLGSYEQYF.

The chain employs TRBV18 and TRBJ1-4; 9 bases agree with TRBD1. V was pared by 3 bases and J by 5 bases, with 4 bases of the junction left unmatched. The CDR3 spans 15 residues. Looked up from germline, CDR1 is KGHSH and CDR2 is LQKENI. Here the CDR3 DNA reads TGTGCCAGCTCACCTCCGACAGGGGGAAATGAAAAACTGTTTTTT. This gives the protein CASSPPTGGNEKLFF.

The chain recombines TRBV27 with TRBJ2-4, with 10 nucleotides matching TRBD2. The CDR3 has 13 residues. Germline CDR1 MNHEY, CDR2 SMNVEV (reference sequence). V lost 6 bases and J lost 13; bases outside the gene matches: 9. The CDR3 DNA sequence: TGTGCCAGCAGCCAGGGACTAGCGCGACCACAGTACTTC. This translates into CASSQGLARPQYF.

CDR3 protein: CASSLARTSIYEQYF. In DNA form, the CDR3 reads TGTGCCAGCAGCTTAGCGCGGACTAGCATCTACGAGCAGTACTTC. The chain links TRBV7-2 to TRBJ2-7, with 8 nucleotides matching TRBD2. Germline V gives CDR1 SGHTA, CDR2 FQGNSA. V was clipped by 0 bases and J by 3 bases; unmatched bases: 4. The CDR3 has 15 amino acids.

This chain connects TRBV5-1 to TRBJ1-3; 12 positions agree with TRBD1. V was pared by 3 bases and J by 0 bases, with 7 bases of the junction left unmatched. The V gene's germline CDR1 is SGHRS and CDR2 YFSETQ. This CDR3 comprises 18 residues. CDR3 nucleotide sequence: TGCGCCAGCAGCTCGGGACAGGGGGCCACGTTCTCTGGAAACACCATATATTTT. Its translation is CASSSGQGATFSGNTIYF.

The CDR3 coding sequence is TGCGCCAGCAGCCACAGTGGACAGGGCTACGAGCAGTACTTC. Protein product: CASSHSGQGYEQYF. This chain joins TRBV5-1 and TRBJ2-7, with 8 positions matching TRBD1. The germline V gene has CDR1 SGHRS and CDR2 YFSETQ. Germline trimming cut 4 bases from V and 3 bases from J; bases unmatched to any gene: 6. The CDR3 loop spans 14 amino acids. The full variable domain, with the rest looked up from reference TRBV5-1 and TRBJ2-7, is KAGVTQTPRYLIKTRGQQVTLSCSPISGHRSVSWYQQTPGQGLQFLFEYFSETQRNKGNFPGRFSGRQFSNSRSEMNVSTLELGDSALYLCASSHSGQGYEQYFGPGTRLTVT.

V gene TRBV15 combines with J gene TRBJ2-7; 10 bases are shared with TRBD2. The CDR3 consists of 17 residues. V was clipped by 1 base and J by 3 bases; unmatched bases: 9. The germline V gene has CDR1 LNHNV and CDR2 YYDKDF (reference sequence). The CDR3 sequence: CATSRAVGASGSYEQYF. The CDR3 DNA follows: TGTGCCACCAGCAGAGCAGTCGGGGCTAGCGGGAGCTACGAGCAGTACTTC. The whole variable domain, filled in from reference TRBV15 and TRBJ2-7, reads DAMVIQNPRYQVTQFGKPVTLSCSQTLNHNVMYWYQQKSSQAPKLLFHYYDKDFNNEADTPDNFQSRRPNTSFCFLDIRSPGLGDTAMYLCATSRAVGASGSYEQYFGPGTRLTVT.

The chain uses TRBV4-2 and TRBJ2-7; 10 bases fit TRBD2. The CDR3 length is 16 residues. The germline CDR1 and CDR2 sequences are LGHNA and YNFKEQ. The trim removed 0 bases at V and 6 bases at J, leaving 8 bases unmatched. CDR3 residues: CASSQDPGTSVGEQYF. CDR3 coding DNA: TGTGCCAGCAGCCAAGATCCCGGGACTAGCGTAGGCGAGCAGTACTTC.

This chain uses TRBV7-2 with TRBJ2-5, with 11 bases aligning to TRBD1. V lost 5 bases, J lost 5 bases, and 7 bases stayed unmatched. Germline lookup yields CDR1 SGHTA and CDR2 FQGNSA. The CDR3 length is 15 residues. CDR3 region: CASSPGQGAWETQYF. DNA of the CDR3: TGTGCCAGCAGCCCAGGACAGGGGGCATGGGAGACCCAGTACTTC.

This chain's CDR3 is CASGLAGANVLTF. DNA of the CDR3: TGTGCCAGCGGACTAGCGGGGGCCAACGTCCTGACTTTC. The chain combines TRBV7-9 with TRBJ2-6, with 9 bases aligning to TRBD2. V trimming: 8 bases; J trimming: 4 bases; junction bases outside the gene matches: 0. This CDR3 comprises 13 residues. Germline V gene data show CDR1 as SEHNR and CDR2 as FQNEAQ (reference sequence). Looking up the rest from reference TRBV7-9 and TRBJ2-6 gives the full variable domain: DTGVSQNPRHKITKRGQNVTFRCDPISEHNRLYWYRQTLGQGPEFLTYFQNEAQLEKSRLLSDRFSAERPKGSFSTLEIQRTEQGDSAMYLCASGLAGANVLTFGAGSRLTVL.

This CDR3 reads CASSFGWGSPRGAGELFF. The CDR3 DNA reads as TGTGCCAGCAGTTTTGGGTGGGGGTCGCCACGGGGGGCCGGGGAGCTGTTTTTT. The chain uses TRBV28 and TRBJ2-2, with 7 bases that match TRBD2. The germline gives CDR1 MDHEN, CDR2 SYDVKM. There are 18 residues in the CDR3. The V gene end was trimmed by 3 bases and the J gene end by 6 bases; junction bases not matched to a gene: 16.

Only one count was recorded for this clone. This chain links TRBV6-5 with TRBJ1-1; possible D gene TRBD1, 5 bases. Per the germline V gene, CDR1 is MNHEY and CDR2 is SVGAGI. This CDR3 is 12 amino acids long. Trimming removed 6 bases from V and 5 bases from J, with 10 bases in between. CDR3 DNA: TGTGCCAGCAGACGAGACAGAACTGAAGCTTTCTTT. Translating it yields CASRRDRTEAFF.

This chain joins TRBV15 and TRBJ1-2; 9 nucleotides agree with TRBD1. The CDR3 contains 15 residues. The junction had 7 bases not matched to a gene; V was cut back by 4 bases and J by 4 bases. Germline values: CDR1 LNHNV, CDR2 YYDKDF (reference sequence). CDR3 loop: CATSIGDRDSYGYTF. CDR3 in DNA: TGTGCCACCAGCATTGGGGACAGGGATAGCTATGGCTACACCTTC. Supplemented by reference TRBV15 and TRBJ1-2, the full variable domain reads DAMVIQNPRYQVTQFGKPVTLSCSQTLNHNVMYWYQQKSSQAPKLLFHYYDKDFNNEADTPDNFQSRRPNTSFCFLDIRSPGLGDTAMYLCATSIGDRDSYGYTFGSGTRLTVV.

The rearrangement links TRBV6-5 to TRBJ1-4, with 7 bases fitting TRBD1. The germline CDR1 and CDR2 sequences are MNHEY and SVGAGI. The V segment lost 3 bases and the J segment 2 bases; nucleotides outside the gene matches: 6. This CDR3 comprises 16 residues. The DNA for the CDR3 is TGTGCCAGCAGTTATCGGTGGGGACAGACTAATGAAAAACTGTTTTTT. Its protein is CASSYRWGQTNEKLFF.

The rearrangement links TRBV30 to TRBJ2-1; 9 bases line up with TRBD2. The trim removed 4 bases at V and 4 bases at J, leaving 8 bases unmatched. The CDR3 covers 15 residues. Germline-derived CDR1 and CDR2 are GTSNPN and SVGIG (reference sequence). CDR3 region: CAWTHISGGYNEQFF. The CDR3 coding sequence is TGTGCCTGGACTCATATTAGCGGGGGTTACAATGAGCAGTTCTTC.

The chain employs TRBV11-2 and TRBJ2-3; 9 bases are a match to TRBD1. V lost 5 bases to trimming and J lost 6 bases; unmatched junction nucleotides: 6. Germline CDR1 SGHAT, CDR2 FQNNGV. The CDR3 totals 14 residues. CDR3 protein: CASSQDRGRDTQYF. CDR3 DNA sequence: TGTGCCAGCAGCCAGGACAGGGGAAGGGATACGCAGTATTTT. The whole variable domain, filled in from reference TRBV11-2 and TRBJ2-3, reads EAGVAQSPRYKIIEKRQSVAFWCNPISGHATLYWYQQILGQGPKLLIQFQNNGVVDDSQLPKDRFSAERLKGVDSTLKIQPAKLEDSAVYLCASSQDRGRDTQYFGPGTRLTVL.

This chain's CDR3 is CASSLDGTTGNTIYF. The CDR3 nucleotides are TGCGCCAGCAGCTTGGATGGCACCACTGGAAACACCATATATTTT. The chain uses TRBV5-1 and TRBJ1-3; D is uncertain. This CDR3 comprises 15 residues. Trimming left V 0 bases short and J 2 bases short, with 9 bases between. The germline gives CDR1 SGHRS, CDR2 YFSETQ.

This clone appeared once. The J gene is TRBJ1-1, the V gene TRBV7-9; 8 bases are a match to TRBD1. Germline V gives CDR1 SEHNR, CDR2 FQNEAQ (reference sequence). V was clipped by 5 bases and J by 4 bases; unmatched bases: 12. This CDR3 spans 16 amino acids. The CDR3 coding sequence is TGTGCCAGCAGCCCCACCACCACAGGGGGGGGCACTGAAGCTTTCTTT. It specifies CASSPTTTGGGTEAFF.

The chain is built from TRBV9 and TRBJ1-3; D perhaps matches TRBD1 (6 bases). The V gene lost 2 bases and the J gene lost 2 bases, with 14 bases spanning the gap. Germline V CDR1 and CDR2: SGDLS, YYNGEE. The CDR3 sequence is 16 residues long. CDR3 nucleotides: TGTGCCAGCAGCGTGGGGGGGCGCACGACTGGAAACACCATATATTTT. It encodes CASSVGGRTTGNTIYF.

The chain recombines TRBV5-1 with TRBJ2-6; a possible D gene is TRBD2 (6 bases). This CDR3 has 16 residues. V lost 2 bases and J lost 0, with 9 bases in between. Germline V gene lookup returns CDR1 SGHRS and CDR2 YFSETQ. The CDR3 coding sequence is TGCGCCAGCAGCTTCACCGGGAGCTCTGGGGCCAACGTCCTGACTTTC. It yields the protein CASSFTGSSGANVLTF.

V and J are TRBV18 and TRBJ1-2; D remains ambiguous. The V gene lost 0 bases and the J gene lost 4 bases, with 12 bases spanning the gap. There are 15 residues in the CDR3. CDR1 is KGHSH and CDR2 is LQKENI in the germline V gene. The CDR3 loop is CASSPPVSPGYGYTF. In DNA, the CDR3 is TGTGCCAGCTCACCACCAGTATCCCCAGGCTATGGCTACACCTTC.

This clone was picked up one time. This chain joins TRBV27 and TRBJ2-1; 7 positions match TRBD2. Trimming at V came to 3 bases and at J to 6 bases, leaving 11 bases not matched to a gene. CDR1 is MNHEY, CDR2 SMNVEV, per germline (reference sequence). The CDR3 is 16 residues long. The CDR3 DNA sequence: TGTGCCAGCAGTTTCTTTACGCGGGAGCAGGGCAATGAGCAGTTCTTC. Its translation is CASSFFTREQGNEQFF.